Below are 31 T cell receptor beta chains sequenced from a single sample in a study of T cells after yellow fever vaccination. TCRdb independently ran MiXCR on the 5' RACE reads; one entry per CDR3 protein. This repertoire shows hundreds of thousands of distinct CDR3 sequences, approximately 13% found once; its top ten account for over 12%. Sample: PBMCs, taken on the day of the yellow fever booster vaccination. These receptors were obtained from a man in his thirties or forties who received the YFV17D yellow fever vaccine.

This clonotype came up many times. CDR3 nucleotides: TGTGCCAGCAGTCTAGGGACAGAGGCCTACGAGCAGTACTTC. Its protein product is CASSLGTEAYEQYF. The chain is built from TRBV6-2 or TRBV6-3 and TRBJ2-7; 7 nucleotides align to TRBD1. J gave up 2 bases and V 5 bases, and 6 bases lay outside the gene matches. Germline assignment: CDR1 MNHEY and CDR2 SVGEGT. CDR3 length equals 14 residues.

Worth noting for this clonotype: An end of the junction does not agree with germline; a read error may underlie this. The chain is built from TRBV7-9 and TRBJ2-1; D unresolved. The germline V gene encodes CDR1 SEHNR and CDR2 FQNEAQ (reference sequence). CDR3 size: 15 residues. The CDR3 here is CASTLGSPLYNEQFF. The CDR3 DNA follows: TGTGCCAGCACCTTAGGAAGCCCACTTTACAATGAGCAGTTCTTC.

The CDR3 loop reads CASSLGAGADEQYF. The CDR3 DNA sequence: TGTGCCAGCAGTTTAGGGGCGGGGGCCGACGAGCAGTACTTC. V and J are TRBV28 and TRBJ2-7, with D possibly TRBD2 on 7 matching bases. Trimming pared 2 bases from V and 5 bases from J, leaving 13 bases between. From germline, CDR1 is MDHEN and CDR2 SYDVKM. This CDR3 is 14 amino acids long.

The rearrangement joins TRBV5-4 to TRBJ2-7; D not resolved. Germline CDR1 is SGHNT and CDR2 is YYREEE (reference sequence). The CDR3 has 12 amino acids. V lost 5 bases and J 6 bases, leaving 12 bases between the germline ends. In DNA form, the CDR3 reads TGTGCCAGCAGTCCCTTGTTCGGCGAGCAGTACTTC. This gives the protein CASSPLFGEQYF.

There are a few counts of this clonotype. This chain connects TRBV29-1 to TRBJ2-7; tentatively, D is TRBD1 (5 bases). The V and J ends lost 8 bases and 5 bases respectively, with 16 bases between them. This CDR3 comprises 12 residues. Germline CDR1 SQVTM, CDR2 ANQGSEA. CDR3 nucleotides: TGCAGCACGGTCTGGCAGGGTAACGAGCAGTACTTC. Its protein product is CSTVWQGNEQYF.

V is TRBV10-3 and J is TRBJ2-3; the D gene is possibly TRBD1 (5 bases). Germline lookup yields CDR1 ENHRY and CDR2 SYGVKD. Deletions cut 4 bases from V and 6 bases from J, with 8 bases between. This CDR3 region has 12 residues. The CDR3 spells CAISVAGDTQYF. The CDR3, as DNA: TGTGCCATCAGTGTCGCAGGGGATACGCAGTATTTT.

This clonotype was detected many times. This chain links TRBV7-2 with TRBJ2-3; D possibly corresponds to TRBD2 (6 bases). The V gene lost 5 bases and the J gene lost 3 bases, with 12 bases spanning the gap. The CDR3 runs to 14 residues. From germline, CDR1 is SGHTA and CDR2 FQGNSA. As DNA, the CDR3 is TGTGCCAGCAGCCGAGACAGCGGGACAGATACGCAGTATTTT. Translation gives CASSRDSGTDTQYF.

This clonotype was detected once. A junction end diverges from the germline sequence, so it may reflect a read error. The chain couples TRBV7-9 to TRBJ2-7; D call uncertain. Germline CDR1 is SEHNR and CDR2 is FQNEAQ (reference sequence). The CDR3 is 12 residues long. The CDR3 reads CAISPESGEQYF. Written as DNA, the CDR3 is TGTGCCATCAGCCCCGAGTCTGGCGAGCAGTACTTC.

Only a few counts were recorded for this clonotype. This CDR3 reads CASSLQTGLGGDTQYF. The CDR3 DNA is TGTGCCAGCAGCTTACAAACGGGTTTGGGGGGAGATACGCAGTATTTT. This chain joins TRBV11-2 and TRBJ2-3; TRBD2 is a possible D gene (6 bases). The V gene's germline CDR1 is SGHAT and CDR2 FQNNGV. The length of the CDR3 is 16 residues. V was cut by 2 bases and J by 5 bases, with 17 bases left in between.

The chain links TRBV10-3 to TRBJ2-3; the D gene is possibly TRBD2 (6 bases). CDR1 and CDR2 from the germline V gene are ENHRY and SYGVKD. This CDR3 comprises 12 residues. Trimming left V 10 bases short and J 6 bases short, with 14 bases between. CDR3 bases: TGTGCCACCGGGGGACTCGGGGATACGCAGTATTTT. Its protein product is CATGGLGDTQYF.

This chain joins TRBV20-1 and TRBJ2-5; the D is unclear. The CDR3 is 16 residues long. CDR1 and CDR2 (germline): DFQATT, SNEGSKA (reference sequence). Trimming left V 4 bases short and J 2 bases short, with 20 bases between. The CDR3 region is CSATHASLLFQETQYF. The CDR3 DNA follows: TGCAGTGCTACACACGCTAGTCTTTTGTTTCAAGAGACCCAGTACTTC.

This clonotype was counted a few times. The rearrangement uses TRBV11-2 and TRBJ2-7; D might be TRBD1 or TRBD2, each matching 5 bases. The germline V gene has CDR1 SGHAT and CDR2 FQNNGV. Trimming stripped 4 bases from V and 6 bases from J, with 16 bases between. This CDR3 comprises 14 residues. The CDR3 nucleotides read TGTGCCAGCAGCTCCCCCCGGGGCCCAAGCGAGCAGTACTTC. It is translated as CASSSPRGPSEQYF.

The J gene is TRBJ2-5, the V gene TRBV18, with D perhaps TRBD1 (6 bases). The germline V gene has CDR1 KGHSH and CDR2 LQKENI. V shed 2 bases and J shed 1 base, with 8 bases lying between them. CDR3 length: 14 residues. CDR3 sequence reads: CASSPTGSQETQYF. CDR3 nucleotide sequence: TGTGCCAGCTCACCAACAGGGTCCCAAGAGACCCAGTACTTC.

For the CDR3, the DNA is TGTGCCAGCAGCTTGTGGGATACGGGTCAGCCCCAGCATTTT. Its protein product is CASSLWDTGQPQHF. The V gene is TRBV7-9, the J gene TRBJ1-5; D gene ambiguous. CDR3 length equals 14 residues. The V end was cut by 3 bases, the J end by 6 bases, with 12 bases between. Per germline, CDR1 SEHNR and CDR2 FQNEAQ (reference sequence).

In nucleotides, the CDR3 is TGTGCCAGCAGTTTATCCTGGACAAACTACGAGCAGTACTTC. The encoded protein is CASSLSWTNYEQYF. This sequence joins TRBV27 and TRBJ2-7, with D tentatively TRBD1 (5 bases). V was pared by 0 bases and J by 3 bases, with 9 bases between. Looked up from germline, CDR1 is MNHEY and CDR2 is SMNVEV (reference sequence). The CDR3 contains 14 residues.

This clonotype has just one count. V gene TRBV9 combines with J gene TRBJ2-1; D may match TRBD1 or TRBD2 (5 bases each). CDR3 length: 16 amino acids. V was trimmed by 0 bases and J by 6 bases, leaving 16 bases between them. Looked up from germline, CDR1 is SGDLS and CDR2 is YYNGEE. The CDR3 region is CASSVDPEGSFNEQFF. CDR3 nucleotides: TGTGCCAGCAGCGTAGACCCCGAGGGGAGCTTCAATGAGCAGTTCTTC.

The V gene is TRBV12-3 or TRBV12-4, the J gene TRBJ2-2; the D is unclear. Trimming pared 3 bases from V and 3 bases from J, leaving 5 bases between. The CDR3 has 13 amino acids. The CDR3 is CASSFGYTGELFF. The CDR3 DNA is TGTGCCAGCAGTTTTGGGTACACCGGGGAGCTGTTTTTT.

Notes on this clonotype: The germline gene is not matched at one end of the junction; a read error may be the cause. In DNA, the CDR3 is TGCTGTGCTAGAGATCTAGCGGACTCTAGCACAGATACGCAGTATTTT. Protein product: CCARDLADSSTDTQYF. The chain joins TRBV20-1 to TRBJ2-3; 7 bases line up with TRBD2. The germline V gene encodes CDR1 DFQATT and CDR2 SNEGSKA (reference sequence). The CDR3 is 16 amino acids.

This clonotype was detected only a few times. The chain employs TRBV6-2 or TRBV6-3 and TRBJ2-2, with 11 bases identical to TRBD2. The CDR3 is made up of 17 amino acids. From germline, CDR1 is MNHEY and CDR2 SVGEGT. The trim removed 6 bases at V and 0 bases at J, leaving 6 bases unmatched. CDR3 nucleotides: TGTGCCAGCAGAACCATAGCGGGAGGGGCGAACACCGGGGAGCTGTTTTTT. Amino acid sequence: CASRTIAGGANTGELFF.

The rearrangement joins TRBV5-6 to TRBJ1-2, with a weak D call TRBD1 (6 bases). The CDR3 is made up of 16 amino acids. Deletions cut 7 bases from V and 6 bases from J, with 25 bases between. Looked up from germline, CDR1 is SGHDT and CDR2 is YYEEEE. The CDR3: CASQLPGQTSPHGYTF. The CDR3 DNA sequence: TGTGCCAGCCAACTGCCTGGACAGACAAGTCCACATGGCTACACCTTC.

The chain employs TRBV5-4 and TRBJ1-5; D is unclear. The germline gives CDR1 SGHNT, CDR2 YYREEE (reference sequence). CDR3 length equals 14 residues. The V and J ends lost 2 bases and 4 bases respectively, with 10 bases between them. This CDR3 is CASSFGAGNQPQHF. The CDR3 coding sequence is TGTGCCAGCAGCTTTGGCGCGGGTAATCAGCCCCAGCATTTT.

V and J are TRBV11-2 and TRBJ2-5; D remains unclear. Looked up from germline, CDR1 is SGHAT and CDR2 is FQNNGV. Trimming took off 2 bases at V and 5 bases at J, with 12 bases between the two ends. The CDR3 loop spans 14 amino acids. The CDR3 coding sequence is TGTGCCAGCAGCTTACAAGTCGCCTTCGAGACCCAGTACTTC. Its protein is CASSLQVAFETQYF. Full variable domain (outside the CDR3, taken from reference TRBV11-2 and TRBJ2-5): EAGVAQSPRYKIIEKRQSVAFWCNPISGHATLYWYQQILGQGPKLLIQFQNNGVVDDSQLPKDRFSAERLKGVDSTLKIQPAKLEDSAVYLCASSLQVAFETQYFGPGTRLLVL.

This sequence joins TRBV6-2 or TRBV6-3 and TRBJ2-4; D is uncertain. Germline lookup yields CDR1 MNHEY and CDR2 SVGEGT. Trimming cost V 0 bases and J 7 bases, with 7 bases left between them. The CDR3 sequence is 13 residues long. CDR3 sequence: CASSYSRGNIQYF. The DNA for the CDR3 is TGTGCCAGCAGTTACTCGAGAGGTAACATTCAGTACTTC.

The CDR3 nucleotides read TGCAGTGCACCCGGACAGGACGAAGAGACCCAGTACTTC. Its translation: CSAPGQDEETQYF. This chain links TRBV20-1 with TRBJ2-5, with TRBD1 matching 7 bases. V dropped 6 bases and J dropped 3; count of bases not matched to a gene: 7. Germline V CDR1 and CDR2: DFQATT, SNEGSKA (reference sequence). This CDR3 contains 13 residues.

The V and J genes are TRBV6-5 and TRBJ2-3, with TRBD2 identical over 7 bases. The J segment lost 14 bases and the V segment lost 7 bases, leaving 12 bases of the junction unmatched. The CDR3 covers 12 residues. Germline-derived CDR1 and CDR2 are MNHEY and SVGAGI. The CDR3 region is CASTPTGGQWYF. CDR3 DNA sequence: TGTGCCAGCACCCCGACGGGAGGTCAGTGGTATTTT.

This clonotype was observed a few times. The V and J genes are TRBV5-4 and TRBJ2-3; a weak D match, TRBD1 (6 bases). V was cut by 5 bases and J by 2 bases, with 12 bases left in between. In germline, CDR1 is SGHNT, CDR2 YYREEE (reference sequence). This CDR3 contains 14 residues. The CDR3 region is CASREGQLTDTQYF. In DNA, the CDR3 is TGTGCCAGCAGGGAAGGACAGCTCACAGATACGCAGTATTTT.

V is TRBV7-3 and J is TRBJ2-1, with a possible D match to TRBD2 (7 bases). Germline assignment: CDR1 SGHTA and CDR2 FQGTGA. The CDR3 totals 15 residues. The V gene lost 5 bases and the J gene lost 6 bases, with 17 bases spanning the gap. CDR3 nucleotide sequence: TGTGCCAGCAGCCGGGAGGCGGAGGGGGGCAATGAGCAGTTCTTC. This sequence encodes CASSREAEGGNEQFF. Full variable domain (missing parts from reference TRBV7-3 and TRBJ2-1): GAGVSQTPSNKVTEKGKYVELRCDPISGHTALYWYRQSLGQGPEFLIYFQGTGAADDSGLPNDRFFAVRPEGSVSTLKIQRTERGDSAVYLCASSREAEGGNEQFFGPGTRLTVL.

V and J are TRBV12-3 or TRBV12-4 and TRBJ2-2; the D gene is possibly TRBD1 (5 bases). V gave up 4 bases and J gave up 7 bases, with 13 bases separating them. This CDR3 has 14 amino acids. CDR3: CASSWGRIGGELFF. The DNA for the CDR3 is TGTGCCAGCAGTTGGGGCAGGATCGGCGGGGAGCTGTTTTTT.

The chain has TRBV6-5 and TRBJ2-1; TRBD1 matches at 9 bases. V dropped 2 bases and J dropped 6; count of bases not matched to a gene: 5. Germline V lookup: CDR1 MNHEY, CDR2 SVGAGI. The CDR3 covers 15 residues. CDR3 residues: CASSYGEGQGNEQFF. The CDR3 DNA sequence: TGTGCCAGCAGTTACGGGGAGGGACAGGGCAATGAGCAGTTCTTC.

This clonotype was counted a few times. V is TRBV12-3 or TRBV12-4 and J is TRBJ2-5; 7 bases agree with TRBD2. After removal of 6 bases from V and 6 bases from J, the junction contained 13 bases not matched to a gene. The CDR3 totals 15 residues. The CDR3 loop reads CASSGTAGALKTQYF. The CDR3 DNA follows: TGTGCCAGCAGCGGGACGGCGGGAGCGTTGAAGACCCAGTACTTC.

This clonotype was detected only a few times. The CDR3 DNA is TGTGCCAGCAGCAACGGACAGGGGCAGTATTTT. Encoded protein: CASSNGQGQYF. The chain recombines TRBV12-3 or TRBV12-4 with TRBJ2-3; 8 positions match TRBD1. V trimming: 6 bases; J trimming: 11 bases; junction bases outside the gene matches: 4. This CDR3 has 11 residues.